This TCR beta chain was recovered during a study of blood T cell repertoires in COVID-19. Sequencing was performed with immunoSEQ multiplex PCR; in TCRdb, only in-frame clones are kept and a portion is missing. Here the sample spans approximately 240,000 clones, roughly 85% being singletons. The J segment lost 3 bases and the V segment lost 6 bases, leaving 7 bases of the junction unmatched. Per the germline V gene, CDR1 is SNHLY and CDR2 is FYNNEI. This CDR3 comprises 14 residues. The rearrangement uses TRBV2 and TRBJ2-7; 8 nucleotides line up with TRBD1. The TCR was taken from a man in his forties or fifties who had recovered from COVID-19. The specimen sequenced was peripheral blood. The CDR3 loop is CASRGGQGRYEQYF. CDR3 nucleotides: TGTGCCAGCAGGGGAGGACAGGGACGCTACGAGCAGTACTTC.